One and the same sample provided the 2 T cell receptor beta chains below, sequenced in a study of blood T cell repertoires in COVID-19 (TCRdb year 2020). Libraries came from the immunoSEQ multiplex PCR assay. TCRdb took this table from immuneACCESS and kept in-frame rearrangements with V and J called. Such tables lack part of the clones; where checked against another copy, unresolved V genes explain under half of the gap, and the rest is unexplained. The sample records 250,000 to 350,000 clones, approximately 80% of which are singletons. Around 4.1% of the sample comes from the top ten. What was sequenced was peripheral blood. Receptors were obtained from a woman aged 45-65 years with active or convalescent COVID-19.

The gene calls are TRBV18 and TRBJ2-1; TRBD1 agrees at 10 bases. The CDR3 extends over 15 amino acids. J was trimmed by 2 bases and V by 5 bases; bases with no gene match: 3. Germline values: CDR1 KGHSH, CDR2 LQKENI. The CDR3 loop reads CASSDDRGPYNEQFF. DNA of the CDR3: TGTGCCAGCTCAGACGACAGGGGGCCCTACAATGAGCAGTTCTTC.

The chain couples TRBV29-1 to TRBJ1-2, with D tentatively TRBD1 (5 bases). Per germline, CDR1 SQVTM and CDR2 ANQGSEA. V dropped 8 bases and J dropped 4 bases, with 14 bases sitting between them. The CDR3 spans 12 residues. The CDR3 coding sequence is TGCAGCATTGGGGCCTACGGCTATGGCTACACCTTC. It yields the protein CSIGAYGYGYTF.